This T cell receptor beta chain was sequenced during a study of regulatory T cells in long-lasting Graves disease. Building the TCR beta libraries relied on iRepertoire HTBI primers, and CDR3 regions underwent Arm-PCR. TCRdb analysed the multiplex PCR reads with MiXCR anew, one entry per CDR3 protein. The sample holds 350,000 to 450,000 distinct CDR3 sequences; roughly 20% are singletons and the top ten take less than 25%. Sample time point: persistent/refractory GD, antithyroid drugs over 5 years with positive TRAb. PBMC RNA served as the TCR library source. This clonotype was seen once. The junction departs from germline at one end; a sequencing error may be responsible. The source of this sequence is a female donor with Graves disease. Sequenced material: peripheral blood mononuclear cells (PBMCs), taken when the disease was refractory, from a patient treated with antithyroid drugs.

CDR3 nucleotides: TGTGCTAGCAGCGCTTTCCAGGGCGGGGACACTGAAGCTTTCTTT. This sequence encodes CASSAFQGGDTEAFF. The rearrangement uses TRBV7-9 and TRBJ1-1; a possible D gene is TRBD1 (5 bases). This CDR3 has 15 residues. Per germline, CDR1 SEHNR and CDR2 FQNEAQ (reference sequence).